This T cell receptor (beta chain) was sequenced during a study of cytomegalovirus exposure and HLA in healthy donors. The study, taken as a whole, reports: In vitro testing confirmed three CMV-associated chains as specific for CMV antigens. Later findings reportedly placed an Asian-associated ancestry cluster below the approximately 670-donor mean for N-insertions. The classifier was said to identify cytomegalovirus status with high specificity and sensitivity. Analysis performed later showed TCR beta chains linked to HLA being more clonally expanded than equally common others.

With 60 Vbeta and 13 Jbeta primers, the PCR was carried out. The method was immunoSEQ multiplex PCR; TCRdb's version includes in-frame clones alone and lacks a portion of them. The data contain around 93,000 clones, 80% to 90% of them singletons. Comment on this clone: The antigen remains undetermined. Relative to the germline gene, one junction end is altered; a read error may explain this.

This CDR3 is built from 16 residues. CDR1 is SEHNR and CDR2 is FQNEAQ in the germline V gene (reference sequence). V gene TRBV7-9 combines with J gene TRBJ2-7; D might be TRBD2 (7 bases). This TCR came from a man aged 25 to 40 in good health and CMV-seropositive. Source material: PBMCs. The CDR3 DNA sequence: TGTTCCAGCAGCTCAGGGGCGGGAGCTGCCACCTACGAGCAGTACTTC. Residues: CSSSSGAGAATYEQYF.